This entry describes one T cell receptor (beta chain). Methods used by the authors: Estimates of nucleated cell counts were drawn from the amplification of reference gene primers. TCRdb's copy holds only in-frame clones and misses some; the assay was immunoSEQ multiplex PCR. V and J calls and clone size are as listed in that table; D and trimming were resolved from the DNA. The sample consists of 150,000 to 200,000 clones, around nine tenths of them appearing once. The germline V gene encodes CDR1 MNHNS and CDR2 SASEGT. This CDR3 is 16 amino acids long. V gave up 1 base and J gave up 6 bases, with 16 bases separating them. The sample is drawn from a study of blood T cell repertoires in COVID-19. Study-level information: Donors in the United States, Italy and Spain gave samples during acute or convalescent COVID-19. Sample material is recorded as cDNA or gDNA derived from T cells, B-cell-depleted T cells, or PBMCs.

The source is a human donor in a cohort sampled during active COVID-19. The gene calls are TRBV6-1 and TRBJ2-4, with D possibly TRBD2 on 6 matching bases. Sequenced material: peripheral blood. CDR3 coding DNA: TGTGCCAGCAGTGAAGTACGGTTATTGGGAGGAAACATTCAGTACTTC. Translation: CASSEVRLLGGNIQYF.